This TCR beta chain was observed in a study of cytomegalovirus exposure and HLA in healthy donors. Study observations and caveats: Despite most TCR sequences being rare, some public TCRs occurred in many donors.

Clones were sequenced by immunoSEQ multiplex PCR, and TCRdb holds only the in-frame ones, with some missing. The repertoire consists of 150,000 or so clones, with about nine tenths occurring once and the leading ten covering 6.2%. CDR1 and CDR2 (germline): SGHAT, FQNNGV. V dropped 6 bases and J dropped 0; count of bases not matched to a gene: 11. This CDR3 has 17 residues. In the case of this clone: Antigen: not known.

The chain is built from TRBV11-2 and TRBJ1-2; TRBD1 matches 9 bases. The TCR comes from a woman between 25 and 40 years old in good health and CMV-seropositive. Input material: PBMCs. CDR3 region: CASRGFGRDRANYGYTF. The CDR3, as DNA: TGTGCCAGCAGAGGATTTGGACGGGACAGGGCTAACTATGGCTACACCTTC.